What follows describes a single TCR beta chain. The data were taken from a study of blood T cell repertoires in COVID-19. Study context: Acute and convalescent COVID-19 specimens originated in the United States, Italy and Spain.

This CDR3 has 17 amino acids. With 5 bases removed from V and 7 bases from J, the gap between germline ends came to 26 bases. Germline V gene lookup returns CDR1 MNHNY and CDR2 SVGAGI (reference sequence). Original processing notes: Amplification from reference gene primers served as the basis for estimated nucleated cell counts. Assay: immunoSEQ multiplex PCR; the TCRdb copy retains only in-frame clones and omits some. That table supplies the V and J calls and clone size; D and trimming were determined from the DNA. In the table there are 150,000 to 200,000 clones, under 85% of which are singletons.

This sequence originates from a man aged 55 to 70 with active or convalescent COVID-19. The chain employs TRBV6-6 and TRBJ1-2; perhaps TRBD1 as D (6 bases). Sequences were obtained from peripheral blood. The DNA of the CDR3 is TGTGCCAGCAGTCAGGACGTAGGGGGTTCCCGATACTCTGGCTACACCTTC. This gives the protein CASSQDVGGSRYSGYTF.